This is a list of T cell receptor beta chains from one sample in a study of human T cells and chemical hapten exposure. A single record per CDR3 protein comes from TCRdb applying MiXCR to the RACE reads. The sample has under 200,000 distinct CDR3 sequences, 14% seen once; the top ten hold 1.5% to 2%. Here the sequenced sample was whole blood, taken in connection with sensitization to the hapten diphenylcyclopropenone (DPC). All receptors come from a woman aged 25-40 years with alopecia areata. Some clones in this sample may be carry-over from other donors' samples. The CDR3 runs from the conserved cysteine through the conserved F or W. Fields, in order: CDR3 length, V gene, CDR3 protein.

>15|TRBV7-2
CASSPWTGNQETQYF
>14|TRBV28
CASSWTLSTDTQYF
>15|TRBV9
CASSVAPDRDNEQFF
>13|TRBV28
CASSSDSYNEQFF
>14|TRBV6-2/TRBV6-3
CASSQDSLFNEAFF
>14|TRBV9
CASSVSSGSNEQFF
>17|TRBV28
CASSSSTGGSFTDGYTF
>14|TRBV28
CASSLGPRNSPLHF
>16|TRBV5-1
CASSLGLAGARDTQYF
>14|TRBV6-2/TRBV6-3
CASTTGDRGYEQYF
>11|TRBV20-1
CSATSQETQYF
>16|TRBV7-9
CASSLDLTGEGYEQYF
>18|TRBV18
CASSLSPGQGMKNTEAFF
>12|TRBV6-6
CASSYVSDTQYF
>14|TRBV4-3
CASSSRQFGNIQYF
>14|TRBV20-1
CSATAVGRVYEQYF
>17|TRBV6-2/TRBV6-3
CASSYLPAGGNYNEQFF
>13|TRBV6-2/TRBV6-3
CASSDQGPYEQYF
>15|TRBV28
CASRMTGPAGETQYF
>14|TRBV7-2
CASSLGRAAYEQYF
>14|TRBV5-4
CASSTGQGDSPLHF
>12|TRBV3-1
CASSSRQGSQYF
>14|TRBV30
CAWSPTGKNNGYTF
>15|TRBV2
CASRVGGDSNYGYTF
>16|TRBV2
CASSEAAGTVNTEAFF